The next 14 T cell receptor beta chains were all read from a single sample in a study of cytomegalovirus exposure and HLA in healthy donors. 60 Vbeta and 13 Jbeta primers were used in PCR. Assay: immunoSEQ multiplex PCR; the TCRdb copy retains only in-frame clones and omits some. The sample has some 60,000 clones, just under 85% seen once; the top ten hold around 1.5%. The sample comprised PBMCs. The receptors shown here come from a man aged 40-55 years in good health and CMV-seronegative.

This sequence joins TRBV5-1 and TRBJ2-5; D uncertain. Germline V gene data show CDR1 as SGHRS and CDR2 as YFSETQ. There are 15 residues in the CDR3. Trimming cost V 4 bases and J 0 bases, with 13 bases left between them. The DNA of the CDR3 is TGCGCCAGCAGCCATGAACCGCAGTACCAAGAGACCCAGTACTTC. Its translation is CASSHEPQYQETQYF.

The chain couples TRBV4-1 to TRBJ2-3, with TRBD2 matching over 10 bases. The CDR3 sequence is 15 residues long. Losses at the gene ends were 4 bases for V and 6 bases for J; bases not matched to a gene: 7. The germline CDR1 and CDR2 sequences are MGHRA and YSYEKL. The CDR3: CASSLDSGGDDTQYF. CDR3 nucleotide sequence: TGCGCCAGCAGCCTCGACAGCGGGGGGGACGATACGCAGTATTTT.

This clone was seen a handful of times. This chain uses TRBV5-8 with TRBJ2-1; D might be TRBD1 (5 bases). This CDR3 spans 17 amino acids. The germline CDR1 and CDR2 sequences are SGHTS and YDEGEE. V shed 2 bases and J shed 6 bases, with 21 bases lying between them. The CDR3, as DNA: TGTGCCAGCAGCTTAGGAGCTGCGACAGCCTGGGGCAATGAGCAGTTCTTC. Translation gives CASSLGAATAWGNEQFF. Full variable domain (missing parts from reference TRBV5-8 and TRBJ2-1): EAGVTQSPTHLIKTRGQQATLRCSPISGHTSVYWYQQALGLGLQFLLWYDEGEERNRGNFPPRFSGRQFPNYSSELNVNALELEDSALYLCASSLGAATAWGNEQFFGPGTRLTVL.

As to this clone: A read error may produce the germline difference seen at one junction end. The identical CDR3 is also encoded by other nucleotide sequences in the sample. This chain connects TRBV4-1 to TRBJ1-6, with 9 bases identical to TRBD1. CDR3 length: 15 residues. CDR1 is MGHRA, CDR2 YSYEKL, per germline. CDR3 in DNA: TGCGCCAGCAGCGCCGAGGACAGGGGCAATTCCCCCCTCCACTTT. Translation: CASSAEDRGNSPLHF.

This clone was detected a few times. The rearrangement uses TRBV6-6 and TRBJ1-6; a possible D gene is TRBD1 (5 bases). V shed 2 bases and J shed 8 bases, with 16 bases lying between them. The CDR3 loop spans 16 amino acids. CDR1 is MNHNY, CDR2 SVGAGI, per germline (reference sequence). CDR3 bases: TGTGCCAGCAGTTACAGGGCAGGGTATCATGATTCACCCCTCCACTTT. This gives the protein CASSYRAGYHDSPLHF.

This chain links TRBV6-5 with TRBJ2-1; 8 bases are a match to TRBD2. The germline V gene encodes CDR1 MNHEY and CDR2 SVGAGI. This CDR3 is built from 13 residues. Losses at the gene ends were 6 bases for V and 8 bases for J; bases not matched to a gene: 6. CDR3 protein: CASRAPGGDEQFF. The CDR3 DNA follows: TGTGCCAGCAGAGCTCCGGGGGGGGATGAGCAGTTCTTC.

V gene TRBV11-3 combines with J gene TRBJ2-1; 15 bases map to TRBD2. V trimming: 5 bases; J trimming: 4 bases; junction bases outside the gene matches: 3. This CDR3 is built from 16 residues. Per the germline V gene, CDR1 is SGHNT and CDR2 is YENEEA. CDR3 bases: TGTGCCAGCAGCCCCGGGACTAGCGGGGGGTACAATGAGCAGTTCTTC. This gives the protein CASSPGTSGGYNEQFF.

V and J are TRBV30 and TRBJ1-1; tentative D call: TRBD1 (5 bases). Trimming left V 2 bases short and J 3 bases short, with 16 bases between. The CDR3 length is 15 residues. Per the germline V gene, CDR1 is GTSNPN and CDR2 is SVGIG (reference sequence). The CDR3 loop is CAWSLVLGEDTEAFF. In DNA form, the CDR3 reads TGTGCCTGGAGTCTGGTACTGGGGGAGGACACTGAAGCTTTCTTT.

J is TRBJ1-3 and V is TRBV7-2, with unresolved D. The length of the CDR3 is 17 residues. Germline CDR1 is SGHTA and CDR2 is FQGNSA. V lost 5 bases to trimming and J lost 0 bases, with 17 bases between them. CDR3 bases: TGTGCCAGCAGCGCCACCCCCCAACGGGGCTCTGGAAACACCATATATTTT. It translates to CASSATPQRGSGNTIYF.

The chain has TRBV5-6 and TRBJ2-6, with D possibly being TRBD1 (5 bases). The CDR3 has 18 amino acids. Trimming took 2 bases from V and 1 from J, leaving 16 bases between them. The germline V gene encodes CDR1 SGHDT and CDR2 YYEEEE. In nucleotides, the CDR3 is TGTGCCAGCAGCTTCAGGGCCCTCCTTTCGTCTGGGGCCAACGTCCTGACTTTC. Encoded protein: CASSFRALLSSGANVLTF.

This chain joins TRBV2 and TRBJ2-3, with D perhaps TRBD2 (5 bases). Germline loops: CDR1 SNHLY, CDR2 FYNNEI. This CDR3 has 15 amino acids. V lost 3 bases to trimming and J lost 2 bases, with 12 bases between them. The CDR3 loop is CASSDGELVTDTQYF. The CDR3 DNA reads TGTGCCAGCAGTGATGGGGAGCTAGTCACAGATACGCAGTATTTT.

The CDR3 protein is CASSSGGQGATGELFF. Here the CDR3 DNA reads TGTGCCAGCAGCTCGGGGGGACAGGGGGCAACCGGGGAGCTGTTTTTT. The chain couples TRBV5-4 to TRBJ2-2, with 12 positions matching TRBD1. CDR3 size: 16 residues. The germline CDR1 and CDR2 sequences are SGHNT and YYREEE (reference sequence). J gave up 5 bases and V 3 bases, and 5 bases lay outside the gene matches.

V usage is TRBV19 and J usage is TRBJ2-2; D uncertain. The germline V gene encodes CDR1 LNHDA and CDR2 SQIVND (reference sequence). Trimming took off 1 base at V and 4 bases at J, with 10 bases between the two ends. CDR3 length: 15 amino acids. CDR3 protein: CASSIARFGTGELFF. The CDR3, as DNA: TGTGCCAGTAGTATAGCTAGATTTGGCACCGGGGAGCTGTTTTTT.

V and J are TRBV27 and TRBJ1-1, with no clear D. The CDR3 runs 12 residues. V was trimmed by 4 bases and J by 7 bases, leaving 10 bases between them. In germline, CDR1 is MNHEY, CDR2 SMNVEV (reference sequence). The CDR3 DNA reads TGTGCCAGCAGTTCCGGCGGTCGTGAAGCTTTCTTT. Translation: CASSSGGREAFF.